This T cell receptor beta chain was recovered during a study of patients and donors after allogeneic stem cell transplantation. The CDR3 has 13 amino acids. J was trimmed by 5 bases and V by 3 bases; bases with no gene match: 3. Germline V gene data show CDR1 as DFQATT and CDR2 as SNEGSKA (reference sequence). In its sample, this clonotype was seen a few times. TCRdb passed the RT-PCR reads through MiXCR, listing each CDR3 protein once. Of about a million distinct CDR3 sequences in the sample, 18% are singletons; the top ten hold 5% to 7.5%. The receptor was isolated from a human donor who was either an allogeneic HSCT recipient or a stem cell or donor lymphocyte infusion donor (not recorded which). It is not recorded whose cells these are; they may come from a transplant donor. This chain joins TRBV20-1 and TRBJ2-7; 11 nucleotides align to TRBD1. Sequencing was done on a sample of blood, either unsorted or a sorted T cell fraction (not recorded which). CDR3 nucleotide sequence: TGCAGTGCTAGCCGGGACAGGGGGAACGAGCAGTACTTC. Its protein product is CSASRDRGNEQYF.